This record looks at one T cell receptor beta chain sequence and its context. This specimen belongs to a study of regulatory T cells in long-lasting Graves disease. Time point specified: persistent/refractory GD, antithyroid drugs over 5 years with positive TRAb. From RNA extracted from PBMCs, the TCR library was made. Sequencing libraries for TCR beta were prepared with iRepertoire HTBI primers and Arm-PCR of CDR3 regions. Per the original methods: Identified across the samples were over 50 TRBV segments and 14 TRBJ segments. TCRdb reanalysed the multiplex PCR reads using MiXCR and keeps one entry per CDR3 protein. The V and J calls and clone size come from TCRdb's table, not from the authors' own analysis. The repertoire includes 300,000 to 350,000 distinct CDR3 sequences, roughly a fifth of them detected once, and less than 35% sits in the top ten. CDR1 is MNHEY and CDR2 is SVGAGI in the germline V gene. The CDR3 loop spans 17 amino acids. V was cut by 0 bases and J by 0 bases, with 11 bases left in between.

The rearrangement joins TRBV6-5 to TRBJ2-2; D gene uncertain. Sequenced here: peripheral blood mononuclear cells (PBMCs), sampled when the disease was refractory, from a patient treated with antithyroid drugs. This sequence was found in a female donor with Graves disease. The CDR3 region is CASSYSPVPSNTGELFF. The CDR3 bases are TGTGCCAGCAGTTACTCACCAGTCCCCTCGAACACCGGGGAGCTGTTTTTT.